The 3 T cell receptor beta chains below were found in one sample sequenced in a study of T-cell reconstitution after alpha-beta-depleted transplantation in children listed by TCRdb under 2016. Library method: PCR. Data came from an Illumina HiSeq 2500. TCR library preparation used molecular barcoding, with unique molecular identifiers applied to normalize quantification of the TCRbeta repertoire. TCRdb itself trimmed the public reads at Q25 with fastp, ran MiXCR and retained productive beta chains. Each entry merges the rows of one CDR3 protein and shows their most common DNA and genes. For this sample there are 90,000 to 100,000 distinct CDR3 sequences; roughly a quarter appear just once. Of the sample, 20% to 25% is held by the ten largest clones. This specimen's treatment or condition label, per the study, means: allogeneic hematopoietic cell transplantation with graft depleted of TCRalphabeta T cells and CD19 B cells.

Sequences were derived from PBMCs, sampled before TCRalphabeta/CD19-depleted stem cell transplant. These receptors originate from a boy under 10 years old with acute lymphoblastic leukemia, due to receive a stem cell transplant.

The chain couples TRBV28 to TRBJ2-7, with 9 bases lining up with TRBD2. V lost 7 bases, J lost 4 bases, and 11 bases stayed unmatched. The CDR3 spans 15 residues. Germline V CDR1 and CDR2: MDHEN, SYDVKM. This CDR3 is CASTPNSGRKYEQYF. CDR3 bases: TGTGCCAGCACCCCAAATAGCGGGAGAAAATACGAGCAGTACTTC.

V gene TRBV2 combines with J gene TRBJ2-1; either TRBD1 or TRBD2 may fit D (5 bases each). This CDR3 contains 17 residues. Looked up from germline, CDR1 is SNHLY and CDR2 is FYNNEI. V gave up 7 bases and J gave up 4 bases, with 23 bases separating them. This CDR3 is CASMGRGGPQVYNEQFF. The DNA of the CDR3 is TGTGCCAGCATGGGGCGTGGAGGCCCGCAGGTTTACAATGAGCAGTTCTTC.

This clonotype was counted a few times. The rearrangement uses TRBV11-2 and TRBJ2-7, with 10 bases matching TRBD1. The CDR3 has 18 amino acids. The junction had 11 bases not matched to a gene; V was cut back by 3 bases and J by 0 bases. The V gene's germline CDR1 is SGHAT and CDR2 FQNNGV. This CDR3 is CASSFRDRGNPSSYEQYF. DNA for the CDR3: TGTGCCAGCAGCTTCCGGGACAGGGGAAACCCGAGCTCCTACGAGCAGTACTTC.